The 18 T cell receptor beta chains below were found in one sample sequenced in a study of cytomegalovirus exposure and HLA in healthy donors. Amplification used 60 Vbeta primers and 13 Jbeta primers. TCRdb's copy holds only in-frame clones and misses some; the assay was immunoSEQ multiplex PCR. Among some 100,000 clones listed, under 85% were seen once. Sequencing input: PBMCs. The origin of the receptors is a female donor in good health and CMV-seropositive.

This clone was found a few times. The chain has TRBV9 and TRBJ2-5, with 9 bases identical to TRBD1. Germline CDR1 SGDLS, CDR2 YYNGEE. J gave up 5 bases and V 4 bases, and 9 bases lay outside the gene matches. CDR3 length: 15 residues. CDR3 loop: CASSLTMTGGETQYF. The CDR3 region has the DNA TGTGCCAGCAGCCTGACGATGACAGGGGGGGAGACCCAGTACTTC.

The chain recombines TRBV10-3 with TRBJ1-1; 9 positions match TRBD1. V shed 5 bases, J shed 5 bases, and the junction held 9 bases outside the gene matches. Germline V gene lookup returns CDR1 ENHRY and CDR2 SYGVKD. The CDR3 loop spans 15 amino acids. The CDR3 protein is CAISTGGGDETEAFF. In nucleotides, the CDR3 is TGTGCCATCAGTACAGGGGGCGGGGATGAAACTGAAGCTTTCTTT.

Points on this clone: Sequence at one end of the junction differs from germline and may be a read error. This sequence joins TRBV5-8 and TRBJ1-6, with a possible D match to TRBD1 (6 bases). This CDR3 has 16 amino acids. Germline-derived CDR1 and CDR2 are SGHTS and YDEGEE. The CDR3 coding sequence is TGTGCCAGCAGCTTGGTCGGGGGGACAAAGTTTAGACCCCCCCACTTT. This encodes CASSLVGGTKFRPPHF.

V is TRBV18 and J is TRBJ2-3; D ambiguous. From germline, CDR1 is KGHSH and CDR2 LQKENI. This CDR3 has 11 residues. Trimming removed 5 bases at V and 4 bases at J, with 4 bases between. CDR3 in amino acids: CASSSADTQYF. Written as DNA, the CDR3 is TGTGCCAGCTCAAGCGCAGATACGCAGTATTTT. The full variable domain, in which reference TRBV18 and TRBJ2-3 provide the parts outside the CDR3, is NAGVMQNPRHLVRRRGQEARLRCSPMKGHSHVYWYRQLPEEGLKFMVYLQKENIIDESGMPKERFSAEFPKEGPSILRIQQVVRGDSAAYFCASSSADTQYFGPGTRLTVL.

The chain links TRBV18 to TRBJ2-3; D perhaps matches TRBD1 (5 bases). The CDR3 runs 13 residues. V was clipped by 2 bases and J by 4 bases, with 7 bases between them. Germline V gene lookup returns CDR1 KGHSH and CDR2 LQKENI. CDR3 DNA: TGTGCCAGCTCACCAGACAGATCAGATACGCAGTATTTT. It is translated as CASSPDRSDTQYF.

This clone was seen only once. The rearrangement links TRBV28 to TRBJ1-5; D is possibly TRBD1 (6 bases). Per the germline V gene, CDR1 is MDHEN and CDR2 is SYDVKM. The germline V and J ends were trimmed by 3 bases and 3 bases, with 9 bases remaining between them. This CDR3 region has 14 residues. Here the CDR3 DNA reads TGTGCCAGCAGTTTCCCAGGGGTCAATCAGCCCCAGCATTTT. Protein sequence: CASSFPGVNQPQHF.

This clone was counted between two and nine times. The V call is TRBV11-2, the J call TRBJ2-7; D is perhaps TRBD2 (6 bases). Germline CDR1 reads SGHAT; CDR2 reads FQNNGV. V lost 1 base and J lost 7, with 17 bases in between. This CDR3 has 15 amino acids. In nucleotides, the CDR3 is TGTGCCAGCAGCTTAGGGCTCGGGACTGGAGGAGAGCAGTACTTC. This codes for CASSLGLGTGGEQYF.

This chain connects TRBV5-1 to TRBJ2-1; 16 nucleotides line up with TRBD2. Germline loops: CDR1 SGHRS, CDR2 YFSETQ. V shed 4 bases, J shed 6 bases, and the junction held 10 bases outside the gene matches. The CDR3 sequence is 18 residues long. The CDR3 here is CASSQTGTSGRAANEQFF. Here the CDR3 DNA reads TGCGCCAGCAGCCAGACTGGGACTAGCGGGAGGGCCGCCAATGAGCAGTTCTTC.

This chain joins TRBV4-3 and TRBJ2-7; D might be TRBD1 (6 bases). This CDR3 has 14 amino acids. In germline, CDR1 is LGHNA, CDR2 YSLEER. Deletions cut 0 bases from V and 4 bases from J, with 10 bases between. The DNA for the CDR3 is TGCGCCAGCAGCCAAGAATTAGGACAGTACGAGCAGTACTTC. Translation gives CASSQELGQYEQYF.

This clone appeared a few times. This CDR3 is CASSDLAGAYNEQFF. Written as DNA, the CDR3 is TGTGCCAGCAGTGACTTAGCGGGGGCCTACAATGAGCAGTTCTTC. V usage is TRBV6-4 and J usage is TRBJ2-1; 9 bases line up with TRBD2. Trimming at V came to 1 base and at J to 2 bases, leaving 0 bases not matched to a gene. The CDR3 spans 15 residues. Looked up from germline, CDR1 is MRHNA and CDR2 is SNTAGT.

V usage is TRBV7-6 and J usage is TRBJ1-3; D may be TRBD1 (5 bases). The CDR3 contains 16 residues. V was trimmed by 5 bases and J by 0 bases, leaving 14 bases between them. Germline-derived CDR1 and CDR2 are SGHVS and FNYEAQ. CDR3 in amino acids: CASSLRQFSSGNTIYF. The DNA of the CDR3 is TGTGCCAGCAGCCTCAGACAGTTTAGCTCTGGAAACACCATATATTTT.

The gene calls are TRBV7-9 and TRBJ2-3; TRBD2 matches 10 bases. The CDR3 covers 15 residues. The V gene's germline CDR1 is SEHNR and CDR2 FQNEAQ (reference sequence). Germline trimming cut 2 bases from V and 1 base from J; bases unmatched to any gene: 0. The CDR3 bases are TGTGCCAGCAGCTTACTAGCGGGAGGCACAGATACGCAGTATTTT. As protein: CASSLLAGGTDTQYF.

CDR3 region: CATRDRGLFEQYF. In DNA, the CDR3 is TGTGCCACCAGAGACAGGGGGCTTTTCGAGCAGTACTTC. The chain has TRBV6-6 and TRBJ2-7; 10 bases agree with TRBD1. The CDR3 runs 13 residues. V was pared by 10 bases and J by 6 bases, with 9 bases of the junction left unmatched. Germline V gene data show CDR1 as MNHNY and CDR2 as SVGAGI (reference sequence).

This clone turned up a few times. The chain links TRBV6-5 to TRBJ1-2, with 7 nucleotides matching TRBD1. Germline values: CDR1 MNHEY, CDR2 SVGAGI. The CDR3 consists of 14 residues. V gave up 2 bases and J gave up 7 bases; unmatched junction bases: 7. The CDR3 loop reads CASSYRDSLSGYTF. The CDR3 DNA follows: TGTGCCAGCAGTTACAGGGACAGCCTTTCTGGCTACACCTTC.

This clone has more than one count but fewer than ten. The chain recombines TRBV7-9 with TRBJ1-1; the D gene is possibly TRBD1 (6 bases). Trimming pared 8 bases from V and 5 bases from J, leaving 21 bases between. CDR1 is SEHNR, CDR2 FQNEAQ, per germline (reference sequence). This CDR3 is built from 15 residues. The CDR3 region is CASFRGATAGTEAFF. For the CDR3, the DNA is TGTGCCAGCTTTCGGGGGGCGACAGCGGGGACTGAAGCTTTCTTT.

This clone has more than one count but fewer than ten. This sequence joins TRBV28 and TRBJ1-4; a possible D gene is TRBD1 (5 bases). Germline values: CDR1 MDHEN, CDR2 SYDVKM. This CDR3 region has 14 residues. Trimming shortened V by 2 bases and J by 2 bases, and 6 bases separated the two germline ends. Written as DNA, the CDR3 is TGTGCCAGCAGTTTAAGACAGACTAATGAAAAACTGTTTTTT. Its protein is CASSLRQTNEKLFF.

This clone appeared a few times. The CDR3 is CASSSGGSTEAFF. The CDR3, as DNA: TGTGCCAGCAGCTCGGGCGGGAGCACTGAAGCTTTCTTT. This chain uses TRBV5-4 with TRBJ1-1; D call uncertain. The V end was cut by 3 bases, the J end by 4 bases, with 10 bases between. The CDR3 loop spans 13 amino acids. Germline CDR1 and CDR2: SGHNT and YYREEE (reference sequence).

The chain employs TRBV6-4 and TRBJ1-2; maybe TRBD1 (5 bases). Germline CDR1 reads MRHNA; CDR2 reads SNTAGT. CDR3 size: 15 residues. Trimming removed 6 bases from V and 1 base from J, with 15 bases in between. The CDR3 nucleotides read TGTGCCAGCAGACCTGTCGGGGGGGATAACTATGGCTACACCTTC. Translating gives CASRPVGGDNYGYTF.